This T cell receptor (beta chain) originates from a study of blood T cell repertoires in COVID-19. On the study more broadly: The analysed material was cDNA or gDNA that came from T cells, B-cell-depleted T cells, or PBMCs.

Trimming took 6 bases from V and 5 from J; bases not matched to a gene: 12. CDR1 is SGHDN, CDR2 FVKESK, per germline. The CDR3 contains 15 residues. While infection was still active, Seattle patients were enrolled and then followed longitudinally. The method was immunoSEQ multiplex PCR; TCRdb's version includes in-frame clones alone and lacks a portion of them. Of more than 150,000 clones listed, roughly four fifths are singletons. Sequencing was done on a sample of peripheral blood. This receptor was identified in a woman of 80 years or more with COVID-19, enrolled during active disease. The genes are TRBV14 and TRBJ2-5; TRBD1 agrees at 7 bases. CDR3 coding DNA: TGTGCCAGCAGGCCCAAGACAGGGCGGAGGGAGACCCAGTACTTC. Residues: CASRPKTGRRETQYF.